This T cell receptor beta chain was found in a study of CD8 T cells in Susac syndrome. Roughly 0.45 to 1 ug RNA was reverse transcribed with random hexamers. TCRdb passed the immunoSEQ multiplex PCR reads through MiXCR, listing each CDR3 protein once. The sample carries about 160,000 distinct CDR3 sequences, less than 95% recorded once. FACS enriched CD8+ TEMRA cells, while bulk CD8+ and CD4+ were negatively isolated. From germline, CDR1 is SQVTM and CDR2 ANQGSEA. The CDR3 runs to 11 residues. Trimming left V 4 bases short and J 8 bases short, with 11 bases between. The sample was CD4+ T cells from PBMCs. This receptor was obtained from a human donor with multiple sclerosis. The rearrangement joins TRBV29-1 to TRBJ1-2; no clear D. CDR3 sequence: CSVGTYQGYTF. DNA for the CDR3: TGCAGCGTTGGGACCTATCAGGGCTACACCTTC.